The 21 T cell receptor beta chains in this list originate from one sample, sequenced in a study of blood T cells in healthy people across ages (dated by TCRdb to the mid-2010s). To prepare the library, 5' RACE was applied. Sequencing took place on an Illumina HiSeq 2500. A second PCR of 7 to 11 cycles was run with a J-beta primer mix and a sample-barcoded 5' primer. TCRdb took the public reads, trimmed them with fastp at Q25, ran MiXCR for clone calling and kept in-frame beta chains. All rows with the same CDR3 protein become a single entry with the most common DNA and genes. This sample lists about 940,000 distinct CDR3 sequences; roughly 52% were detected once. Around an eighth of the sample belongs to the ten largest clones. Sequences were obtained from blood. Receptor source: a man aged 30 to 45 in good health.

The chain couples TRBV5-1 to TRBJ2-1; 8 nucleotides line up with TRBD1. The V gene's germline CDR1 is SGHRS and CDR2 YFSETQ. This CDR3 has 14 residues. J lost 9 bases, V lost 2 bases, and 7 bases had no gene match. This chain's CDR3 is CASSFDRGLSEQFF. CDR3 nucleotides: TGCGCCAGCAGCTTCGACAGGGGTCTGTCTGAGCAGTTCTTC.

This clonotype has only a few counts. The DNA for the CDR3 is TGTGCCAGCGGACTGACAGGGAGCCCCTACAATGAGCAGTTCTTC. Its protein product is CASGLTGSPYNEQFF. This rearrangement joins TRBV9 to TRBJ2-1; the match to TRBD1 covers 7 bases. The V and J ends lost 7 bases and 2 bases, in that order; junction bases with no gene match: 9. CDR3 length: 15 amino acids. CDR1 is SGDLS, CDR2 YYNGEE, per germline.

This clonotype has more than one count but fewer than ten. The V and J genes are TRBV2 and TRBJ1-2; 8 nucleotides agree with TRBD1. V was clipped by 2 bases and J by 4 bases; unmatched bases: 12. From germline, CDR1 is SNHLY and CDR2 FYNNEI. The CDR3 covers 17 residues. CDR3 sequence (DNA): TGTGCCAGCAGTGAAAAGCTCCCGGACAGGGCACTCTATGGCTACACCTTC. Translation: CASSEKLPDRALYGYTF.

This clonotype was counted at least ten times. The rearrangement uses TRBV10-3 and TRBJ2-5, with 8 bases identical to TRBD2. This CDR3 spans 15 amino acids. V lost 2 bases and J lost 3; bases outside the gene matches: 5. Germline-derived CDR1 and CDR2 are ENHRY and SYGVKD. CDR3 bases: TGTGCCATCAGTGAGAGGGTAGCGGGGAAAGAGACCCAGTACTTC. Translating it yields CAISERVAGKETQYF.

This clonotype turned up a few times. This chain links TRBV6-2 or TRBV6-3 with TRBJ1-1, with no clear D. The V end lost 9 bases, the J end lost 2 bases, and 13 bases lay between the germline ends. The CDR3 extends over 13 amino acids. In germline, CDR1 is MNHEY, CDR2 SVGEGT. The CDR3 region has the DNA TGTGCCAGTATAGCCGGTGGTAACACTGAAGCTTTCTTT. Translating it yields CASIAGGNTEAFF.

The rearrangement uses TRBV5-1 and TRBJ2-7, with D possibly being TRBD1 (5 bases). Germline V gives CDR1 SGHRS, CDR2 YFSETQ. Trimming shortened V by 2 bases and J by 8 bases, and 11 bases separated the two germline ends. This CDR3 region has 12 residues. CDR3 DNA sequence: TGCGCCAGCAGCTTCTCTCACAGGCAGCAGTACTTC. Its protein is CASSFSHRQQYF.

This clonotype was counted between two and nine times. The chain combines TRBV20-1 with TRBJ2-3, with 10 bases that match TRBD2. The CDR3 runs to 16 residues. The germline CDR1 and CDR2 sequences are DFQATT and SNEGSKA (reference sequence). With 0 bases clipped from V and 13 bases from J, the junction kept 16 bases outside the gene matches. As DNA, the CDR3 is TGCAGTGCTAGAGAAACTAGCGGGGCCACCTTTGCACGGGAGTATTTT. Translation: CSARETSGATFAREYF.

The chain recombines TRBV2 with TRBJ2-6; D gene unclear. CDR3 length equals 14 residues. V dropped 7 bases and J dropped 0 bases, with 7 bases sitting between them. CDR1 is SNHLY and CDR2 is FYNNEI in the germline V gene. CDR3 residues: CASKILSGANVLTF. DNA of the CDR3: TGTGCCAGCAAAATCCTCTCTGGGGCCAACGTCCTGACTTTC.

V and J are TRBV7-9 and TRBJ2-1; 13 bases match TRBD2. The CDR3 is made up of 16 amino acids. Per the germline V gene, CDR1 is SEHNR and CDR2 is FQNEAQ (reference sequence). Unmatched junction bases numbered 13, after V lost 5 bases and J lost 12 bases. This CDR3 reads CASSPAGTSGVDSQFF. CDR3 nucleotides: TGTGCCAGCAGCCCAGCCGGGACTAGCGGGGTCGATTCGCAGTTCTTC.

V usage is TRBV10-3 and J usage is TRBJ2-3, with D unresolved. Germline lookup yields CDR1 ENHRY and CDR2 SYGVKD. Trimming took 0 bases from V and 0 from J, leaving 10 bases between them. The CDR3 sequence is 16 residues long. The CDR3 coding sequence is TGTGCCATCAGTGAGTCGGTTGGTGGGAGCACAGATACGCAGTATTTT. It codes for CAISESVGGSTDTQYF.

This chain connects TRBV6-2 or TRBV6-3 to TRBJ2-7, with D hard to call. V was shortened by 7 bases and J by 2 bases, with 18 bases between the two germline ends. Germline loops: CDR1 MNHEY, CDR2 SVGEGT. CDR3 length equals 15 residues. The CDR3 is CASNHPGHTTYEQYF. The CDR3 nucleotides read TGTGCCAGCAATCACCCGGGCCACACAACCTACGAGCAGTACTTC.

This chain joins TRBV6-1 and TRBJ2-3, with D hard to call. With 7 bases removed from V and 0 bases from J, the gap between germline ends came to 11 bases. This CDR3 spans 14 amino acids. Germline V gene sequence: CDR1 MNHNS, CDR2 SASEGT. The CDR3 sequence is CASTAALSTDTQYF. CDR3 DNA sequence: TGTGCCAGCACGGCAGCGTTAAGCACAGATACGCAGTATTTT.

This clonotype was observed a handful of times. The rearrangement links TRBV20-1 to TRBJ1-4, with D maybe TRBD1 (5 bases). Trimming took 3 bases from V and 5 from J, leaving 10 bases between them. The CDR3 extends over 13 amino acids. Germline-derived CDR1 and CDR2 are DFQATT and SNEGSKA (reference sequence). CDR3 DNA sequence: TGCAGTGCTAGGAGACAGTCGAATGAAAAACTGTTTTTT. This codes for CSARRQSNEKLFF.

As to this clonotype: A read error is possible here, since a much larger clone lies one base away. The genes are TRBV11-1 and TRBJ2-1; no reliable D call. Germline CDR1 and CDR2: SGHAT and FQDESV (reference sequence). V shed 5 bases and J shed 0 bases, with 17 bases lying between them. The CDR3 length is 17 residues. The CDR3, as DNA: TGTGCCAGCAGCCTCCAAGCAGTGTTGATCTCCTACAATGAGCAGTTCTTC. Encoded protein: CASSLQAVLISYNEQFF.

This chain connects TRBV6-5 to TRBJ2-7, with 11 bases matching TRBD2. The CDR3 has 16 amino acids. Germline values: CDR1 MNHEY, CDR2 SVGAGI. V was pared by 6 bases and J by 2 bases, with 9 bases of the junction left unmatched. The CDR3 nucleotides are TGTGCCAGCAGGCAACTAGCGGGAGCCAACCCCTACGAGCAGTACTTC. As protein: CASRQLAGANPYEQYF.

The chain joins TRBV4-1 to TRBJ2-1; 7 nucleotides align to TRBD2. The J call may be in error: the DNA end matches TRBJ2-7 better. CDR1 and CDR2 from the germline V gene are MGHRA and YSYEKL. The CDR3 extends over 17 amino acids. Written as DNA, the CDR3 is TGCGCCAGCAGCCAATTGCCGAGAGCGGGGTCCTACGATGAGCAGTACTTC. It yields the protein CASSQLPRAGSYDEQYF.

The V and J genes are TRBV28 and TRBJ2-5; TRBD1 matches 8 bases. The J call could be wrong; TRBJ2-7 is a better fit for the DNA end. This CDR3 comprises 15 residues. Germline V gene sequence: CDR1 MDHEN, CDR2 SYDVKM. CDR3 protein: CASSLSGQGAGEQYF. CDR3 nucleotide sequence: TGTGCCAGCAGCCTATCCGGGCAGGGGGCTGGCGAGCAGTACTTC.

This chain joins TRBV25-1 and TRBJ2-3; 7 nucleotides agree with TRBD2. CDR3 size: 17 residues. Per the germline V gene, CDR1 is MGHDK and CDR2 is SYGVNS. Losses at the gene ends were 11 bases for V and 0 bases for J; bases not matched to a gene: 17. In DNA, the CDR3 is TGTGCCGGCGGGTCCGGGGAGGGAGGGGATAGCACAGATACGCAGTATTTT. Its translation: CAGGSGEGGDSTDTQYF. The whole variable domain, remainder taken from reference TRBV25-1 and TRBJ2-3, is EADIYQTPRYLVIGTGKKITLECSQTMGHDKMYWYQQDPGMELHLIHYSYGVNSTEKGDLSSESTVSRIRTEHFPLTLESARPSHTSQYLCAGGSGEGGDSTDTQYFGPGTRLTVL.

This sequence joins TRBV11-1 and TRBJ2-3, with TRBD1 matching over 8 bases. Trimming at V came to 5 bases and at J to 1 base, leaving 14 bases not matched to a gene. The CDR3 has 18 residues. Germline V gene sequence: CDR1 SGHAT, CDR2 FQDESV (reference sequence). Here the CDR3 reads CASSPFYLLTGGTDTQYF. The CDR3 coding sequence is TGTGCCAGCAGCCCATTTTACCTTTTGACAGGGGGCACAGATACGCAGTATTTT.

The rearrangement joins TRBV7-6 to TRBJ2-3; D is perhaps TRBD1 or TRBD2 (5 bases each). Trimming left V 8 bases short and J 5 bases short, with 14 bases between. The CDR3 totals 13 residues. Germline lookup yields CDR1 SGHVS and CDR2 FNYEAQ. CDR3: CASRGWGLDTQYF. The CDR3 coding sequence is TGTGCCAGCCGCGGTTGGGGGTTAGATACGCAGTATTTT.

This clonotype was detected a few times. The chain uses TRBV13 and TRBJ1-6; no definite D call. Per the germline V gene, CDR1 is PRHDT and CDR2 is FYEKMQ (reference sequence). Trimming stripped 2 bases from V and 10 bases from J, with 12 bases between. The CDR3 loop spans 14 amino acids. The DNA of the CDR3 is TGTGCCAGCAGCTTAAACGGTAAACTCTCACCCCTCCACTTT. Translated: CASSLNGKLSPLHF. Full variable domain (missing parts from reference TRBV13 and TRBJ1-6): AAGVIQSPRHLIKEKRETATLKCYPIPRHDTVYWYQQGPGQDPQFLISFYEKMQSDKGSIPDRFSAQQFSDYHSELNMSSLELGDSALYFCASSLNGKLSPLHFGNGTRLTVT.